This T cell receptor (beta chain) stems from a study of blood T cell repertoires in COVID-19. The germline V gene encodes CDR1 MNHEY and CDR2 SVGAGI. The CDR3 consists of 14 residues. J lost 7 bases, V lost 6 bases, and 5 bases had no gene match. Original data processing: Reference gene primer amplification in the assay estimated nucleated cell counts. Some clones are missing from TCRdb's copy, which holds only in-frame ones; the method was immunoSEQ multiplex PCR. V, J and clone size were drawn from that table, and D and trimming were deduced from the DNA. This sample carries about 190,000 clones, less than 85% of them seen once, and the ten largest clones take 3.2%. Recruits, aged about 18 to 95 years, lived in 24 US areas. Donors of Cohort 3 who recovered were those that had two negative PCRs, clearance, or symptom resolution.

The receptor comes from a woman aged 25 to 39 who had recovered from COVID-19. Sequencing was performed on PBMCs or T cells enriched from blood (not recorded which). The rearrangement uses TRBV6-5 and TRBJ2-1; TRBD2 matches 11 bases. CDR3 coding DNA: TGTGCCAGCAGCCGACTAGCGGGGAGGAATGAGCAGTTCTTC. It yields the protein CASSRLAGRNEQFF.